The 24 T cell receptor beta chains given below trace back to one sample, sequenced in a study of vaccination and CD4 T cells after COVID-19. Treatment in this sample: roughly 10-day PBMC culture with coronavirus spike peptide pools or control peptides (ViraFEST assay). Their specific antigens are unknown. The Oncomine TCR Beta short-read assay was applied to DNA of cultured CD4+ T cells. From the PCR reads, TCRdb called clonotypes with MiXCR, one entry per CDR3 protein. Found here are 9,000 to 13,000 distinct CDR3 sequences, roughly 73% of them singletons; the top ten hold less than 9%. The sample was CD4+ T cells from blood, cultured in vitro. Every receptor here comes from a human donor who had recovered from COVID-19.

The chain employs TRBV27 and TRBJ1-6; D ambiguous. The CDR3 has 18 amino acids. CDR1 MNHEY and CDR2 SMNVEV come from the germline V gene (reference sequence). Trimming stripped 10 bases from V and 0 bases from J, with 22 bases between. The DNA for the CDR3 is TGTGCCACCACAGCTGGTCGAGTCGGAATCTCCTATAATTCACCCCTCCACTTT. It specifies CATTAGRVGISYNSPLHF.

J is TRBJ2-7 and V is TRBV6-2 or TRBV6-3; D may be TRBD1 or TRBD2 (5 bases each). Germline V lookup: CDR1 MNHEY, CDR2 SVGEGT. The CDR3 runs 13 residues. Trimming left V 6 bases short and J 6 bases short, with 15 bases between. In DNA, the CDR3 is TGTGCCAGCAGCCCCGGGACGCCTCGCGAGCAGTACTTC. It is translated as CASSPGTPREQYF.

This chain uses TRBV29-1 with TRBJ1-2; weak D call: TRBD1 (6 bases). The germline V gene encodes CDR1 SQVTM and CDR2 ANQGSEA. The V gene lost 6 bases and the J gene lost 4 bases, with 12 bases spanning the gap. The CDR3 is made up of 12 amino acids. For the CDR3, the DNA is TGCAGCGTAACCCGGGACATCTATGGCTACACCTTC. Translated, it gives CSVTRDIYGYTF.

V is TRBV20-1 and J is TRBJ2-5; 11 positions match TRBD1. V was clipped by 6 bases and J by 9 bases; unmatched bases: 9. In germline, CDR1 is DFQATT, CDR2 SNEGSKA (reference sequence). CDR3 length: 13 amino acids. The CDR3 sequence: CSANGQGAMAQYF. In nucleotides, the CDR3 is TGCAGTGCAAATGGACAGGGGGCGATGGCCCAGTACTTC.

In its sample, this clonotype was seen once. V usage is TRBV7-3 and J usage is TRBJ1-2; maybe TRBD1 (6 bases). V dropped 0 bases and J dropped 0 bases, with 20 bases sitting between them. This CDR3 spans 19 amino acids. CDR1 SGHTA and CDR2 FQGTGA come from the germline V gene. The CDR3 sequence is CASSLTPRGRGGTNYGYTF. The CDR3, as DNA: TGTGCCAGCAGCTTAACCCCTCGGGGGAGGGGGGGTACTAACTATGGCTACACCTTC.

V usage is TRBV7-8 and J usage is TRBJ2-5, with 12 bases lining up with TRBD2. The CDR3 has 16 residues. Unmatched junction bases numbered 3, after V lost 0 bases and J lost 4 bases. Per the germline V gene, CDR1 is SGHVS and CDR2 is FQNEAQ. CDR3 in DNA: TGTGCCAGCAGCTTAGCGACTAGCGGGAGTTCAGAGACCCAGTACTTC. Translation gives CASSLATSGSSETQYF.

The chain uses TRBV7-3 and TRBJ2-5, with 8 bases aligning to TRBD2. The CDR3 loop spans 16 amino acids. CDR1 is SGHTA, CDR2 FQGTGA, per germline. Germline trimming cut 5 bases from V and 7 bases from J; bases unmatched to any gene: 15. This CDR3 is CASSPGGAGGARTQYF. The DNA of the CDR3 is TGTGCCAGCAGCCCCGGTGGGGCGGGAGGCGCGAGGACCCAGTACTTC.

V is TRBV7-9 and J is TRBJ2-6; D gene uncertain. CDR3 length equals 13 residues. Trimming removed 3 bases from V and 9 bases from J, with 9 bases in between. CDR1 and CDR2 from the germline V gene are SEHNR and FQNEAQ (reference sequence). The CDR3 nucleotides read TGTGCCAGCAGCTTGGCGCCTGGCAACGTCCTGACTTTC. Translating it yields CASSLAPGNVLTF.

The gene calls are TRBV20-1 and TRBJ1-2; perhaps TRBD1 as D (5 bases). The CDR3 loop spans 14 amino acids. Per germline, CDR1 DFQATT and CDR2 SNEGSKA (reference sequence). The V and J ends lost 3 bases and 9 bases respectively, with 20 bases between them. CDR3 sequence: CSASGAKGRPRYTF. CDR3 sequence (DNA): TGCAGTGCTAGTGGCGCTAAGGGGCGGCCACGCTACACCTTC.

The CDR3 nucleotides are TGCAGTGCTAGAGACTCAGGACTAGCGGGAAGGGCACAGTACTTC. Translated: CSARDSGLAGRAQYF. The chain couples TRBV20-1 to TRBJ2-5, with 12 bases fitting TRBD2. The CDR3 sequence is 15 residues long. V dropped 0 bases and J dropped 11; count of bases not matched to a gene: 10. The germline V gene has CDR1 DFQATT and CDR2 SNEGSKA (reference sequence).

This clonotype was seen a handful of times. The V call is TRBV20-1, the J call TRBJ1-6; D remains ambiguous. V was trimmed by 3 bases and J by 10 bases, leaving 22 bases between them. CDR1 and CDR2 (germline): DFQATT, SNEGSKA (reference sequence). This CDR3 comprises 16 residues. The DNA of the CDR3 is TGCAGTGCTAGGGCTCTCCGGCCGCTGACTGGATCACCCCTCCACTTT. This translates into CSARALRPLTGSPLHF.

The genes are TRBV27 and TRBJ2-7; 9 bases match TRBD2. Germline V gene data show CDR1 as MNHEY and CDR2 as SMNVEV (reference sequence). The CDR3 spans 15 residues. Losses at the gene ends were 3 bases for V and 4 bases for J; bases not matched to a gene: 7. Written as DNA, the CDR3 is TGTGCCAGCAGTTTCAGTAGCGGGAGTGGGTACGAGCAGTACTTC. Translated: CASSFSSGSGYEQYF.

CDR3 nucleotides: TGTGCCGTACCTAGCGCCACGGGCGAGCAGTACTTC. Residues: CAVPSATGEQYF. This chain uses TRBV7-9 with TRBJ2-7; possible D gene TRBD2, 6 bases. Trimming shortened V by 11 bases and J by 6 bases, and 17 bases separated the two germline ends. Germline V gives CDR1 SEHNR, CDR2 FQNEAQ (reference sequence). The CDR3 covers 12 residues. Drawing the rest from reference TRBV7-9 and TRBJ2-7, the complete variable domain is DTGVSQNPRHKITKRGQNVTFRCDPISEHNRLYWYRQTLGQGPEFLTYFQNEAQLEKSRLLSDRFSAERPKGSFSTLEIQRTEQGDSAMYLCAVPSATGEQYFGPGTRLTVT.

The chain employs TRBV6-1 and TRBJ2-2; 8 bases are a match to TRBD2. The CDR3 sequence is 14 residues long. CDR1 and CDR2 (germline): MNHNS, SASEGT. The V segment lost 8 bases and the J segment 6 bases; nucleotides outside the gene matches: 8. The CDR3, as DNA: TGTGCCAGCTTCCGGGGCGGGGGGCCCGGGGAGCTGTTTTTT. It yields the protein CASFRGGGPGELFF.

Points on this clonotype: At one end the junction does not follow the germline gene, possibly because of a read error. The gene calls are TRBV7-7 and TRBJ2-2; TRBD2 aligns across 8 bases. Germline assignment: CDR1 SSHAT and CDR2 FNYEAQ (reference sequence). This CDR3 has 16 residues. For the CDR3, the DNA is TGTGCTAGCAGCCCCGCGGGGGGCGTGAACACCGGGGAGCTGTTTTTT. Its translation: CASSPAGGVNTGELFF.

The chain uses TRBV6-5 and TRBJ1-6; unclear D gene. The CDR3 runs 13 residues. Per the germline V gene, CDR1 is MNHEY and CDR2 is SVGAGI. V lost 1 base and J 7 bases, leaving 5 bases between the germline ends. CDR3 in DNA: TGTGCCAGCAGTTACTTGGGGAATTCACCCCTCCACTTT. Translating gives CASSYLGNSPLHF.

This clonotype has more than one count but fewer than ten. The genes are TRBV20-1 and TRBJ1-6; 8 bases align to TRBD1. Germline CDR1 and CDR2: DFQATT and SNEGSKA (reference sequence). V trimming: 2 bases; J trimming: 5 bases; junction bases outside the gene matches: 5. The length of the CDR3 is 15 residues. The CDR3 protein is CSARTGQVDNSPLHF. The CDR3 DNA is TGCAGTGCTAGAACGGGACAGGTCGATAATTCACCCCTCCACTTT.

The J gene is TRBJ2-4, the V gene TRBV7-2; D tentatively fits TRBD1 or TRBD2 (6 bases each). The V end was cut by 8 bases, the J end by 2 bases, with 19 bases between. Looked up from germline, CDR1 is SGHTA and CDR2 is FQGNSA. CDR3 length: 16 residues. CDR3 protein: CASAPWGAETKNIQYF. CDR3 nucleotide sequence: TGTGCCAGCGCCCCGTGGGGGGCGGAGACCAAAAACATTCAGTACTTC.

This chain links TRBV27 with TRBJ1-1; a weak D match, TRBD1 (6 bases). V was trimmed by 6 bases and J by 1 base, leaving 18 bases between them. The CDR3 totals 16 residues. The germline V gene encodes CDR1 MNHEY and CDR2 SMNVEV (reference sequence). As DNA, the CDR3 is TGTGCCAGCAGGACGGGGAGGGGGGTGAGGAACACTGAAGCTTTCTTT. Translated, it gives CASRTGRGVRNTEAFF.

This chain connects TRBV15 to TRBJ2-3, with 11 bases identical to TRBD2. Germline V gene data show CDR1 as LNHNV and CDR2 as YYDKDF (reference sequence). CDR3 length: 17 residues. V trimming: 1 base; J trimming: 0 bases; junction bases outside the gene matches: 3. The CDR3 DNA reads TGTGCCACCAGCAGAGGCACTAGCGGGAGAAGCACAGATACGCAGTATTTT. It translates to CATSRGTSGRSTDTQYF.

This clonotype came up once. This chain joins TRBV12-3 or TRBV12-4 and TRBJ1-1, with D uncertain. Trimming took off 1 base at V and 5 bases at J, with 11 bases between the two ends. The CDR3 is made up of 14 amino acids. The CDR3 here is CASSLVGWGTEAFF. As DNA, the CDR3 is TGTGCCAGCAGTTTAGTAGGGTGGGGTACTGAAGCTTTCTTT.

CDR3 sequence reads: CASSYSIGQGGSPLHF. The CDR3 nucleotides are TGTGCCAGCAGTTACTCGATCGGACAGGGAGGCTCACCCCTCCACTTT. This chain links TRBV6-5 with TRBJ1-6; 8 bases are shared with TRBD1. Germline-derived CDR1 and CDR2 are MNHEY and SVGAGI. This CDR3 contains 16 residues. V lost 0 bases and J lost 10; bases outside the gene matches: 8.

V usage is TRBV11-2 and J usage is TRBJ1-1; no clear D. V was trimmed by 5 bases and J by 1 base, leaving 11 bases between them. The CDR3 consists of 14 residues. Germline CDR1 reads SGHAT; CDR2 reads FQNNGV. CDR3 region: CASSTQSQNTEAFF. The CDR3 nucleotides are TGTGCCAGCAGCACCCAGTCCCAGAACACTGAAGCTTTCTTT.

This rearrangement joins TRBV2 to TRBJ2-1; D call uncertain. V dropped 2 bases and J dropped 0 bases, with 11 bases sitting between them. The CDR3 is 16 amino acids. Germline lookup yields CDR1 SNHLY and CDR2 FYNNEI. Written as DNA, the CDR3 is TGTGCCAGCAGTGAATATATGGCTAGCTCCTACAATGAGCAGTTCTTC. It is translated as CASSEYMASSYNEQFF.